This T cell receptor beta chain is drawn from a study of cytomegalovirus exposure and HLA in healthy donors. PCR primers comprised 60 Vbeta and 13 Jbeta primers. The method was immunoSEQ multiplex PCR; TCRdb's version includes in-frame clones alone and lacks a portion of them. The sample has roughly 72,000 clones; the top ten hold 3.5% to 4%. Of note for this clone: Its target is not known.

Study results and caveats: There was a cluster of highly shared sequence variants that was likely a sequencing artifact. The classifier, whose performance was assessed in both the original and validation cohorts, reportedly diagnosed cytomegalovirus status with high specificity and sensitivity.

V gave up 0 bases and J gave up 8 bases, with 14 bases separating them. There are 15 residues in the CDR3. The germline gives CDR1 SGHKS, CDR2 YYEKEE (reference sequence). This receptor was obtained from a man between 18 and 35 years old in good health and CMV-seropositive. The rearrangement uses TRBV5-5 and TRBJ1-4; D ambiguous. Sequenced: PBMCs. Written as DNA, the CDR3 is TGTGCCAGCAGCTTGGGGGTGGGAGTTAAGGAAAAACTGTTTTTT. Translating it yields CASSLGVGVKEKLFF.